This TCR beta chain came from a study of vaccination effects on CD4 cells after COVID-19. Across the whole study: Supplemented with roughly 9 IU/ml IL-2 and 10 ug/ml peptides, fewer than 2.5 million PBMC per well were kept in culture. The study, taken as a whole, reports: Limitations: small convalescent group and missing early post-infection timepoints.

Notes on this clone: Antigen specificity is unknown.

Cells that had been cultured for ten to eleven days were the source of isolated CD4+ T cells. Participants received two doses of either the BNT162b2 or mRNA-1273 vaccine. This table comes from immunoSEQ multiplex PCR, and its TCRdb copy is limited to in-frame clones, with some not included. The table shows 45,000 or so clones, with 55% to 75% occurring only once. Germline lookup yields CDR1 SGHRS and CDR2 YFSETQ. The V end lost 0 bases, the J end lost 4 bases, and 7 bases lay between the germline ends. This CDR3 comprises 14 residues. The genes are TRBV5-1 and TRBJ1-4; D not resolved. This receptor was taken from a human donor who received a COVID-19 vaccine. The sample in question was CD4+ T cells from PBMCs cultured without peptide, obtained after COVID-19 vaccination. DNA for the CDR3: TGCGCCAGCAGCTTGGCCAGCCGTAATGAAAAACTGTTTTTT. Its protein is CASSLASRNEKLFF.